The present T cell receptor (beta chain) was sequenced within a study of technical replicates of blood from several donors. The method was immunoSEQ multiplex PCR; TCRdb's version includes in-frame clones alone and lacks a portion of them. The data contain 70,000 to 95,000 clones, roughly 94% of them singletons. The CDR3 sequence is 14 residues long. Germline lookup yields CDR1 MNHNS and CDR2 SASEGT. Trimming removed 4 bases from V and 4 bases from J; junction bases left unmatched: 3. The chain links TRBV6-1 to TRBJ1-5; 8 bases agree with TRBD1. The sequenced material came from T cells isolated from PBMCs. This receptor was obtained from a human donor in good health. The CDR3 DNA sequence: TGTGCCAGCAGTGCCGGACAGGGAAATCAGCCCCAGCATTTT. It yields the protein CASSAGQGNQPQHF.